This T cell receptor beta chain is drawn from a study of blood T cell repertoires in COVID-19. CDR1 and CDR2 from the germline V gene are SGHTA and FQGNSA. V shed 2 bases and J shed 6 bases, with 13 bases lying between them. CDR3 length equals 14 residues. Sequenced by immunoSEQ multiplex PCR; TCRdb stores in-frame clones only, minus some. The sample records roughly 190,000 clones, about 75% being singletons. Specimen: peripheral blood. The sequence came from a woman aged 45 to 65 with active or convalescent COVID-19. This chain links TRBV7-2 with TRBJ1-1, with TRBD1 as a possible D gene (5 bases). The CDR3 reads CASSLRAGPAEAFF. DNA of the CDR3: TGTGCCAGCAGCTTAAGGGCAGGGCCGGCTGAAGCTTTCTTT.